The entry below gives a single T cell receptor beta chain sequence along with its context. This CDR3 contains 15 residues. V gave up 4 bases and J gave up 3 bases; unmatched junction bases: 5. CDR1 is LNHDA and CDR2 is SQIVND in the germline V gene (reference sequence). The data were produced by immunoSEQ multiplex PCR, yet TCRdb's version contains in-frame clones alone and is incomplete. Of 130,000 to 150,000 clones in the sample, around 81% were seen once. This sample is part of a study of blood T cell repertoires in COVID-19. This TCR derives from a human donor in a cohort sampled during active COVID-19. V gene TRBV19 combines with J gene TRBJ1-1; TRBD1 matches 10 bases. The specimen sequenced was peripheral blood. In nucleotides, the CDR3 is TGTGCCAGTAGTAGACAGGGGGCGGACGACACTGAAGCTTTCTTT. It is translated as CASSRQGADDTEAFF.